This T cell receptor beta chain was sequenced in a study of cytomegalovirus exposure and HLA in healthy donors. Vbeta (60) and Jbeta (13) primers were used in the PCR. The method was immunoSEQ multiplex PCR; TCRdb's version includes in-frame clones alone and lacks a portion of them. In the table there are some 170,000 clones, more than 65% of which are singletons. V dropped 6 bases and J dropped 3 bases, with 14 bases sitting between them. Germline loops: CDR1 MNHEY, CDR2 SVGAGI. This CDR3 spans 15 amino acids. Sequencing was carried out using PBMCs. The V gene is TRBV6-5, the J gene TRBJ2-2, with D perhaps matching TRBD1 (7 bases). This sequence originates from a man younger than 35 in good health and CMV-seropositive. CDR3: CASRGRGVYTGELFF. Here the CDR3 DNA reads TGTGCCAGCAGAGGCAGGGGGGTTTACACCGGGGAGCTGTTTTTT.